This is a list of T cell receptor beta chains from one sample in a study of immune evolution from preneoplasia to lung adenocarcinoma. Generated by immunoSEQ multiplex PCR, the TCRdb table keeps only in-frame clones and is missing some. The sample consists of around 12,000 clones, approximately 82% of them appearing once. Sequencing used FFPE minimally invasive lung adenocarcinoma tissue. The receptors shown here come from a person in their 70s with lung adenocarcinoma. CDR3s include the opening cysteine and the closing phenylalanine or tryptophan. A D gene is named only where the DNA matches it firmly. Some rows have no size entry. The others give once, few or many, or a class for an expanded clone.

clone size: -
J gene: TRBJ2-2
V gene: TRBV5-1
D gene: TRBD1
CDR3 protein: CASSLGQGFTGELFF
CDR3 DNA: TGCGCCAGCAGCTTAGGACAGGGCTTCACCGGGGAGCTGTTTTTT

clone size: -
J gene: TRBJ2-1
V gene: TRBV18
D gene: TRBD2
CDR3 protein: CASSPPTSGRGEQFF
CDR3 DNA: TGTGCCAGCTCACCACCGACTAGCGGTCGGGGTGAGCAGTTCTTC

clone size: -
J gene: TRBJ2-7
V gene: TRBV11-1
D gene: -
CDR3 protein: CASSPRDTYEQYF
CDR3 DNA: TGTGCCAGCAGCCCCCGGGACACCTACGAGCAGTACTTC

clone size: -
J gene: TRBJ2-1
V gene: TRBV7-9
D gene: -
CDR3 protein: CASSSREGTYNEQFF
CDR3 DNA: TGTGCCAGCAGCTCAAGAGAGGGGACCTACAATGAGCAGTTCTTC

clone size: few
J gene: TRBJ2-7
V gene: TRBV5-1
D gene: TRBD1
CDR3 protein: CASKMTQGAEQYF
CDR3 DNA: TGCGCCAGCAAAATGACGCAGGGGGCCGAGCAGTACTTC

clone size: -
J gene: TRBJ2-1
V gene: TRBV7-2
D gene: -
CDR3 protein: CASSFSRDRLNEQFF
CDR3 DNA: TGTGCCAGCAGCTTCTCAAGGGACCGTTTAAATGAGCAGTTCTTC

clone size: -
J gene: TRBJ2-7
V gene: TRBV6-5
D gene: -
CDR3 protein: CASSYESSVYEQYF
CDR3 DNA: TGTGCCAGCAGTTACGAGAGTTCGGTCTACGAGCAGTACTTC

clone size: -
J gene: TRBJ2-2
V gene: TRBV7-2
D gene: -
CDR3 protein: CASSPQLGQPTGELFF
CDR3 DNA: TGTGCCAGCAGCCCCCAACTGGGACAACCGACCGGGGAGCTGTTTTTT

clone size: -
J gene: TRBJ1-1
V gene: TRBV11-2
D gene: -
CDR3 protein: CASSLGGRRTEAFF
CDR3 DNA: TGTGCCAGCAGCTTAGGGGGTAGGAGGACTGAAGCTTTCTTT

clone size: -
J gene: TRBJ2-1
V gene: TRBV5-6
D gene: -
CDR3 protein: CASSLTTDLGWGPRQFF
CDR3 DNA: TGTGCCAGCAGCTTGACAACCGACCTGGGCTGGGGCCCTCGGCAGTTCTTC

clone size: -
J gene: TRBJ2-7
V gene: TRBV11-2
D gene: -
CDR3 protein: CASSPVSAEQYF
CDR3 DNA: TGTGCCAGCAGCCCCGTATCAGCCGAGCAGTACTTC

clone size: -
J gene: TRBJ1-6
V gene: TRBV30
D gene: -
CDR3 protein: CAWSSGVQSPLHF
CDR3 DNA: TGTGCCTGGAGCTCAGGGGTCCAGTCACCCCTCCACTTT

clone size: -
J gene: TRBJ1-5
V gene: TRBV29-1
D gene: -
CDR3 protein: CSGDPGTLVDQPQHF
CDR3 DNA: TGCAGCGGCGATCCGGGGACACTTGTCGATCAGCCCCAGCATTTT

clone size: -
J gene: TRBJ2-1
V gene: TRBV4-1
D gene: TRBD2
CDR3 protein: CASSPKREGSYNEQFF
CDR3 DNA: TGCGCCAGCAGCCCGAAGCGGGAGGGCTCCTACAATGAGCAGTTCTTC

clone size: -
J gene: TRBJ2-7
V gene: TRBV5-1
D gene: TRBD1
CDR3 protein: CASSPSLGQGQYEQYF
CDR3 DNA: TGCGCCAGCAGCCCCTCGCTGGGACAGGGTCAATACGAGCAGTACTTC

clone size: -
J gene: TRBJ1-1
V gene: TRBV11-3
D gene: -
CDR3 protein: CASSLGGAGQEAFF
CDR3 DNA: TGTGCCAGCAGCTTAGGGGGTGCGGGGCAGGAAGCTTTCTTT

clone size: -
J gene: TRBJ2-5
V gene: TRBV5-1
D gene: -
CDR3 protein: CASSLGTKQETQYF
CDR3 DNA: TGCGCCAGCAGCTTGGGGACTAAACAAGAGACCCAGTACTTC

clone size: -
J gene: TRBJ1-4
V gene: TRBV2
D gene: TRBD1
CDR3 protein: CASPDRGANEKLFF
CDR3 DNA: TGTGCCAGCCCAGACAGGGGAGCTAATGAAAAACTGTTTTTT

clone size: -
J gene: TRBJ1-1
V gene: TRBV18
D gene: TRBD1
CDR3 protein: CASSPPSTGVTEAFF
CDR3 DNA: TGTGCCAGCTCACCACCGTCGACAGGGGTGACTGAAGCTTTCTTT

clone size: -
J gene: TRBJ2-1
V gene: TRBV11-3
D gene: -
CDR3 protein: CASSLNRYNEQFF
CDR3 DNA: TGTGCCAGCAGCTTAAACAGATACAATGAGCAGTTCTTC

clone size: few
J gene: TRBJ2-2
V gene: TRBV6-1
D gene: -
CDR3 protein: CASTRPGVLGELFF
CDR3 DNA: TGTGCCAGCACAAGGCCAGGTGTGCTAGGGGAGCTGTTTTTT

clone size: -
J gene: TRBJ1-1
V gene: TRBV27
D gene: -
CDR3 protein: CASSSGYTEAFF
CDR3 DNA: TGTGCCAGCAGCTCAGGGTATACTGAAGCTTTCTTT

clone size: -
J gene: TRBJ2-3
V gene: TRBV5-5
D gene: TRBD1
CDR3 protein: CASSGQGSGTQYF
CDR3 DNA: TGTGCCAGCAGCGGACAGGGATCAGGGACGCAGTATTTT

clone size: -
J gene: TRBJ1-2
V gene: TRBV5-1
D gene: -
CDR3 protein: CASSEPIPDYGYTF
CDR3 DNA: TGCGCCAGCAGCGAGCCTATCCCGGACTATGGCTACACCTTC

clone size: -
J gene: TRBJ2-1
V gene: TRBV19
D gene: TRBD2
CDR3 protein: CASSPGGGLTYNEQFF
CDR3 DNA: TGTGCCAGTAGCCCCGGGGGGGGATTGACCTACAATGAGCAGTTCTTC

clone size: few
J gene: TRBJ2-7
V gene: TRBV18
D gene: TRBD2
CDR3 protein: CASSPKVLAAYEQYF
CDR3 DNA: TGTGCCAGCTCACCTAAGGTACTAGCGGCCTACGAGCAGTACTTC

clone size: -
J gene: TRBJ2-2
V gene: TRBV7-3
D gene: TRBD2
CDR3 protein: CASSLRLAGVPGELFF
CDR3 DNA: TGTGCCAGCAGCCTTCGACTAGCGGGGGTCCCCGGGGAGCTGTTTTTT

clone size: -
J gene: TRBJ2-1
V gene: TRBV5-1
D gene: TRBD1
CDR3 protein: CASSLAGTGGNEQFF
CDR3 DNA: TGCGCCAGCAGCTTGGCCGGGACAGGGGGCAATGAGCAGTTCTTC

clone size: few
J gene: TRBJ1-3
V gene: TRBV7-2
D gene: -
CDR3 protein: CASRAPKTGISGNTIYF
CDR3 DNA: TGTGCCAGCAGGGCCCCGAAAACAGGGATCTCTGGAAACACCATATATTTT

clone size: -
J gene: TRBJ2-3
V gene: TRBV7-2
D gene: TRBD2
CDR3 protein: CASSLGGLAGGTTQYF
CDR3 DNA: TGTGCCAGCAGCTTAGGCGGGCTAGCGGGGGGGACTACACAGTATTTT

clone size: few
J gene: TRBJ2-1
V gene: TRBV11-1
D gene: TRBD2
CDR3 protein: CASSPGSGGAAYNEQFF
CDR3 DNA: TGTGCCAGCAGCCCGGGTAGCGGGGGGGCCGCCTACAATGAGCAGTTCTTC

clone size: -
J gene: TRBJ2-3
V gene: TRBV4-2
D gene: -
CDR3 protein: CASSHDPLGTGNTDTQYF
CDR3 DNA: TGTGCCAGCAGCCACGACCCCTTAGGAACAGGTAACACAGATACGCAGTATTTT

clone size: -
J gene: TRBJ1-1
V gene: TRBV28
D gene: -
CDR3 protein: CASSFLLSRGTPNTEAFF
CDR3 DNA: TGTGCCAGCAGTTTTCTGCTCTCTAGGGGCACCCCTAACACTGAAGCTTTCTTT

clone size: -
J gene: TRBJ1-4
V gene: TRBV5-6
D gene: -
CDR3 protein: CASSMEDRNATNEKLFF
CDR3 DNA: TGTGCCAGCAGCATGGAGGACAGAAATGCAACTAATGAAAAACTGTTTTTT

clone size: -
J gene: TRBJ2-7
V gene: TRBV28
D gene: -
CDR3 protein: CASEDPAYEQYF
CDR3 DNA: TGTGCCAGCGAAGACCCAGCCTACGAGCAGTACTTC

clone size: -
J gene: TRBJ2-7
V gene: TRBV7-3
D gene: -
CDR3 protein: CASSSGLIPYEQYF
CDR3 DNA: TGTGCCAGCAGCTCGGGACTCATACCCTACGAGCAGTACTTC

clone size: once
J gene: TRBJ2-3
V gene: TRBV4-1
D gene: TRBD2
CDR3 protein: CASSQDGGRAYRTDTQYF
CDR3 DNA: TGCGCCAGCAGCCAAGACGGCGGGAGGGCCTATCGTACAGATACGCAGTATTTT

clone size: -
J gene: TRBJ2-2
V gene: TRBV30
D gene: -
CDR3 protein: CAWSVPGELFF
CDR3 DNA: TGTGCCTGGAGTGTACCCGGGGAGCTGTTTTTT